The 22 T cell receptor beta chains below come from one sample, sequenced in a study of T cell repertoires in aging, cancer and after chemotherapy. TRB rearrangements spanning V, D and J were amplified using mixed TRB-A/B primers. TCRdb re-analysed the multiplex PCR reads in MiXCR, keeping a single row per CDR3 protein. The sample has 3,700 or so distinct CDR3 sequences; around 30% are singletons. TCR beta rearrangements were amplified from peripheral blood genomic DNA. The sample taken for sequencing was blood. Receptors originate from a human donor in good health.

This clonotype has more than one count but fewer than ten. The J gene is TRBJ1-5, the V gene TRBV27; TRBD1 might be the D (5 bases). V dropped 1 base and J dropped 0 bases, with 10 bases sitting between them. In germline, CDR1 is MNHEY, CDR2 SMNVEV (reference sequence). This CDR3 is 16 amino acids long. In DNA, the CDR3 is TGTGCCAGCAGTTTATATGCCAGGGATAGCAATCAGCCCCAGCATTTT. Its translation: CASSLYARDSNQPQHF.

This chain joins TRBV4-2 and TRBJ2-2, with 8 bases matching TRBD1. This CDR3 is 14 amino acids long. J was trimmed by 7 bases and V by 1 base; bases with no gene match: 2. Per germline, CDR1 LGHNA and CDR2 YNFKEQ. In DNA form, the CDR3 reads TGTGCCAGCAGCCAAGGACAGGGGTACGGGGAGCTGTTTTTT. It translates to CASSQGQGYGELFF.

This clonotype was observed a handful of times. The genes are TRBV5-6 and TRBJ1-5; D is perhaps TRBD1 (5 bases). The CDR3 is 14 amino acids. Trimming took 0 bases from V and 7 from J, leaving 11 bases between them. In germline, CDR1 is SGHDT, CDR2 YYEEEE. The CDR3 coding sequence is TGTGCCAGCAGCTTGGTGGGGGGAGGGCAGCCCCAGCATTTT. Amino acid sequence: CASSLVGGGQPQHF.

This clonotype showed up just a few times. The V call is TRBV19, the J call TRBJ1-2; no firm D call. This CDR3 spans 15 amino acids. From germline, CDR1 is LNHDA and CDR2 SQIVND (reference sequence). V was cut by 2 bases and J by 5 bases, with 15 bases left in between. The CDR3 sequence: CASSIPAPQRYGYTF. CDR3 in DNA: TGTGCCAGTAGTATACCGGCCCCACAACGGTATGGCTACACCTTC.

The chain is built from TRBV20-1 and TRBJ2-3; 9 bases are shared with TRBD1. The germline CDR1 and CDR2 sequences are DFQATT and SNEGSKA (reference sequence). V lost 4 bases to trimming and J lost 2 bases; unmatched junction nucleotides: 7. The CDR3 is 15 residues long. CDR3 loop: CSANSGTGYTDTQYF. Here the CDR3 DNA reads TGCAGTGCTAACTCCGGGACAGGGTACACAGATACGCAGTATTTT.

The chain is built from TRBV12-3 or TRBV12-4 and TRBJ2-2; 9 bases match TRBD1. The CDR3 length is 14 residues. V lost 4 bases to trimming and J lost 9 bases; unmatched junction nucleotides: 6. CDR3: CASSSAGQGWELFF. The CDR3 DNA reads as TGTGCCAGCAGTTCCGCCGGACAGGGGTGGGAGCTGTTTTTT.

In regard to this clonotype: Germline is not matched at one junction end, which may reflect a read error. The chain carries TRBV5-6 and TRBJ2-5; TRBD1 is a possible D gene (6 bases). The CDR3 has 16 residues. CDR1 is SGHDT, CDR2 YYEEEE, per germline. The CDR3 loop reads CASSFSGDNRPETQYF. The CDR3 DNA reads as TGCGCCAGCAGCTTCAGTGGGGACAACCGGCCAGAGACCCAGTACTTC.

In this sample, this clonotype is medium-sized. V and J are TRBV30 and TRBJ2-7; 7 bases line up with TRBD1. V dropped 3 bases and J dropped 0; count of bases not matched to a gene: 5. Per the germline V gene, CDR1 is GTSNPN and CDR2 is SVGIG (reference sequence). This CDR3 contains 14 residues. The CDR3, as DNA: TGTGCCTGGAGCGGTTGGGACAGCTCCTACGAGCAGTACTTC. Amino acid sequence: CAWSGWDSSYEQYF.

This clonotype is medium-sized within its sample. CDR3 in DNA: TGTGCCAGCAGTTCGACGACAGGCTGGGGTCAGCCCCAGCATTTT. Translated: CASSSTTGWGQPQHF. J is TRBJ1-5 and V is TRBV27; D might be TRBD1 (6 bases). Germline-derived CDR1 and CDR2 are MNHEY and SMNVEV (reference sequence). The CDR3 has 15 residues. Trimming took 4 bases from V and 6 from J, leaving 16 bases between them.

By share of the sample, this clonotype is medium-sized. The DNA for the CDR3 is TGTGCCAGCAGTGACATACAGGGGGGTCAGCCCCAGCATTTT. Translating it yields CASSDIQGGQPQHF. V is TRBV6-1 and J is TRBJ1-5; 8 bases fit TRBD1. Losses at the gene ends were 3 bases for V and 6 bases for J; bases not matched to a gene: 4. This CDR3 has 14 amino acids. Germline assignment: CDR1 MNHNS and CDR2 SASEGT.

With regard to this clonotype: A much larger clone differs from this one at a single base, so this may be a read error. CDR3 residues: CARSLALGSFEAFF. In nucleotides, the CDR3 is TGTGCCAGAAGTTTAGCGCTTGGTAGCTTTGAAGCTTTCTTT. The J gene is TRBJ1-1, the V gene TRBV12-3 or TRBV12-4; D gene unclear. The CDR3 consists of 14 residues.

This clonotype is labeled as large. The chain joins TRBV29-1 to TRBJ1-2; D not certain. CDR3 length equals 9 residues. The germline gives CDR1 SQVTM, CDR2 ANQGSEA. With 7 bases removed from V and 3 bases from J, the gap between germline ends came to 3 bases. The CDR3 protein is CSEDYGYTF. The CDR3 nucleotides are TGCAGCGAAGACTATGGCTACACCTTC.

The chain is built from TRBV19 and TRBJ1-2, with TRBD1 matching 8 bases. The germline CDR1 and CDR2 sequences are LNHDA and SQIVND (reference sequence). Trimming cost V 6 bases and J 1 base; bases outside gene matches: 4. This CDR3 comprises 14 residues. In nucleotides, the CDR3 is TGTGCCAGTAGCGGGGACAGGAGTAACTATGGCTACACCTTC. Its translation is CASSGDRSNYGYTF.

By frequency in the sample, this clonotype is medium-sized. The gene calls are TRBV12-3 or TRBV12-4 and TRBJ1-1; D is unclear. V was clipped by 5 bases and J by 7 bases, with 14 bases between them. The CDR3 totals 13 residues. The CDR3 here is CASSPRGLGEAFF. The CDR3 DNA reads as TGTGCCAGCAGTCCGCGTGGTTTGGGTGAAGCTTTCTTT.

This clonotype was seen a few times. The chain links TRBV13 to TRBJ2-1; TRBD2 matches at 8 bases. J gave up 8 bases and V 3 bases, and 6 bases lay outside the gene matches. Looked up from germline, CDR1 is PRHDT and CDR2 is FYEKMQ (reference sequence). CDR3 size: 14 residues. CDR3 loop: CASSFRGGSYEQFF. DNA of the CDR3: TGTGCCAGCAGCTTCCGGGGGGGCAGTTATGAGCAGTTCTTC.

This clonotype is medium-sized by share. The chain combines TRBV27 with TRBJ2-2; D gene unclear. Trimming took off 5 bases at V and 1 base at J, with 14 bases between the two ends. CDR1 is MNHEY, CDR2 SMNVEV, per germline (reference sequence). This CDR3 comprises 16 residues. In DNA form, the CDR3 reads TGTGCCAGCAGTCTCCAACCATTTGGGAACACCGGGGAGCTGTTTTTT. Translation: CASSLQPFGNTGELFF.

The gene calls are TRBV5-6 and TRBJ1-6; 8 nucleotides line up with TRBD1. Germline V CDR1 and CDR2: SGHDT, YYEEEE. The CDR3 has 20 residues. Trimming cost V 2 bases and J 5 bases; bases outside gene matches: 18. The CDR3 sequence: CASSLFLGTGGRGDNSPLHF. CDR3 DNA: TGTGCCAGCAGCTTATTCCTCGGGACAGGCGGCAGGGGTGATAATTCACCCCTCCACTTT.

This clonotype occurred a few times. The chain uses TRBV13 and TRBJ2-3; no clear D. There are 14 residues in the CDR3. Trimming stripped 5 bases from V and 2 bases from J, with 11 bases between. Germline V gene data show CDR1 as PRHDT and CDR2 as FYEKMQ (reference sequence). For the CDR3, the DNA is TGTGCCAGCAGCCCGCCTGCCTACACAGATACGCAGTATTTT. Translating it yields CASSPPAYTDTQYF.

This CDR3 reads CASKSRASYNEQFF. The CDR3 DNA reads as TGTGCCAGTAAGTCCCGAGCCTCCTACAATGAGCAGTTCTTC. This rearrangement joins TRBV19 to TRBJ2-1; D is unclear. The germline CDR1 and CDR2 sequences are LNHDA and SQIVND (reference sequence). The CDR3 has 14 amino acids. Trimming shortened V by 7 bases and J by 0 bases, and 10 bases separated the two germline ends.

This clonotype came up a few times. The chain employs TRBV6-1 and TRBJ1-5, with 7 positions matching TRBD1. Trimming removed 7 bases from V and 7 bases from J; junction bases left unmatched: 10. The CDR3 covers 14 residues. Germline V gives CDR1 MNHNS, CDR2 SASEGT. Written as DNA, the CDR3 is TGTGCCAGCATCAAGAGGGGGCTTGGGCAGCCCCAGCATTTT. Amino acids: CASIKRGLGQPQHF.

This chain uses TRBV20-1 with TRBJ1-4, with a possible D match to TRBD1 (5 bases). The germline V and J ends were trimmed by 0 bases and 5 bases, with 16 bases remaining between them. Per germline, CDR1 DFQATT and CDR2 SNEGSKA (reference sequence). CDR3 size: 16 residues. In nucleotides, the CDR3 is TGCAGTGCTAGAGATCAGGGATTGGGAAGAAATGAAAAACTGTTTTTT. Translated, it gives CSARDQGLGRNEKLFF.

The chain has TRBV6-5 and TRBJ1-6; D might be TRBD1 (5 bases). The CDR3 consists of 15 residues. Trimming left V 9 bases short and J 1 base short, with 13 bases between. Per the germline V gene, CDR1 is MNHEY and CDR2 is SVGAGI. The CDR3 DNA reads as TGTGCCAGAAGGAGGGACTCTTCCTATAATTCACCCCTCCACTTT. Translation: CARRRDSSYNSPLHF.